This T cell receptor beta chain appears in the sequencing data of a study of blood T cell repertoires in COVID-19. Only in-frame clones appear in the TCRdb table, and some are missing; sequencing was by immunoSEQ multiplex PCR. The profile covers a few hundred thousand clones, with 85% appearing a single time and roughly 3.6% taken by the ten largest. V shed 2 bases, J shed 4 bases, and the junction held 6 bases outside the gene matches. Germline values: CDR1 SGDLS, CDR2 YYNGEE. The CDR3 loop spans 16 amino acids. The chain employs TRBV9 and TRBJ2-3; 11 nucleotides agree with TRBD1. The sequence derives from a young woman with acute or convalescent COVID-19. Sequencing was performed on peripheral blood. The CDR3 DNA follows: TGTGCCAGCAGCGTGTGGACGGGACAGGGGGCAGATACGCAGTATTTT. Its translation is CASSVWTGQGADTQYF. The full variable domain, rest sourced from reference TRBV9 and TRBJ2-3, is DSGVTQTPKHLITATGQRVTLRCSPRSGDLSVYWYQQSLDQGLQFLIQYYNGEERAKGNILERFSAQQFPDLHSELNLSSLELGDSALYFCASSVWTGQGADTQYFGPGTRLTVL.